These 21 T cell receptor beta chains were all obtained from the same sample, sequenced in a study of T cells after yellow fever vaccination. TCRdb reanalysed the 5' RACE reads using MiXCR and keeps one entry per CDR3 protein. The profile shows hundreds of thousands of distinct CDR3 sequences, less than 25% of them singletons. This material consisted of PBMCs, taken less than 25 days after the first yellow fever vaccination. These receptors came from a man in his late teens or twenties who received the YFV17D yellow fever vaccine.

This clonotype came up a few times. The V call is TRBV29-1, the J call TRBJ1-6; 7 nucleotides agree with TRBD1. The CDR3 is 13 amino acids. Germline V lookup: CDR1 SQVTM, CDR2 ANQGSEA. Losses at the gene ends were 5 bases for V and 8 bases for J; bases not matched to a gene: 6. CDR3 in DNA: TGCAGCGTTATGACAGGGATCGATTCACCCCTCCACTTT. It translates to CSVMTGIDSPLHF.

This chain joins TRBV12-3 or TRBV12-4 and TRBJ2-1, with 9 positions matching TRBD1. Losses at the gene ends were 5 bases for V and 6 bases for J; bases not matched to a gene: 8. The CDR3 runs to 15 residues. Here the CDR3 DNA reads TGTGCCAGCAGTGTCGGACAGGGGAACCTCAATGAGCAGTTCTTC. It yields the protein CASSVGQGNLNEQFF.

The rearrangement joins TRBV18 to TRBJ2-7; D is uncertain. Germline V gene lookup returns CDR1 KGHSH and CDR2 LQKENI. The V end was cut by 3 bases, the J end by 3 bases, with 12 bases between. The CDR3 is made up of 14 amino acids. The CDR3 DNA sequence: TGTGCCAGCTCACCCCCACACGATAGCTACGAGCAGTACTTC. Amino acid sequence: CASSPPHDSYEQYF.

V gene TRBV5-6 combines with J gene TRBJ1-2, with TRBD1 identical over 7 bases. V was clipped by 3 bases and J by 8 bases; unmatched bases: 16. The V gene's germline CDR1 is SGHDT and CDR2 YYEEEE. The CDR3 is 16 residues long. CDR3 sequence reads: CASSSVWPEGAGGYTF. The CDR3 coding sequence is TGTGCCAGCAGCTCGGTATGGCCGGAGGGGGCAGGCGGCTACACCTTC. The variable domain in full, completed from reference TRBV5-6 and TRBJ1-2, reads DAGVTQSPTHLIKTRGQQVTLRCSPKSGHDTVSWYQQALGQGPQFIFQYYEEEERQRGNFPDRFSGHQFPNYSSELNVNALLLGDSALYLCASSSVWPEGAGGYTFGSGTRLTVV.

The chain couples TRBV11-1 to TRBJ1-5; D is unclear. The CDR3 extends over 18 amino acids. V lost 3 bases, J lost 0 bases, and 18 bases lay in between. Germline V gene data show CDR1 as SGHAT and CDR2 as FQDESV (reference sequence). The CDR3 loop is CASSFSPDPRSSNQPQHF. The DNA for the CDR3 is TGTGCCAGCAGCTTCTCGCCGGACCCGAGGAGTAGCAATCAGCCCCAGCATTTT. The full variable domain, in which reference TRBV11-1 and TRBJ1-5 provide the parts outside the CDR3, is EAEVAQSPRYKITEKSQAVAFWCDPISGHATLYWYRQILGQGPELLVQFQDESVVDDSQLPKDRFSAERLKGVDSTLKIQPAELGDSAMYLCASSFSPDPRSSNQPQHFGDGTRLSIL.

Remarks on this clonotype: The germline gene is not matched at one end of the junction; a read error may be the cause. The J gene is TRBJ2-7, the V gene TRBV12-3 or TRBV12-4; D is perhaps TRBD2 (6 bases). The CDR3 runs to 13 residues. The CDR3 nucleotides are TGTGCCAGCAGTTTACGGGGGACTTTGACCGTCACCTTC. This encodes CASSLRGTLTVTF.

The chain couples TRBV6-2 or TRBV6-3 to TRBJ2-2; D uncertain. Germline CDR1 and CDR2: MNHEY and SVGEGT. Trimming left V 6 bases short and J 0 bases short, with 11 bases between. This CDR3 comprises 15 residues. CDR3 in DNA: TGTGCCAGCAGCCCCCACTCCACGAACACCGGGGAGCTGTTTTTT. Translated: CASSPHSTNTGELFF.

The chain has TRBV2 and TRBJ2-1, with unresolved D. Trimming took off 8 bases at V and 8 bases at J, with 10 bases between the two ends. The germline gives CDR1 SNHLY, CDR2 FYNNEI. The CDR3 length is 11 residues. The CDR3 DNA reads TGTGCCAGCTCGAAAGTTGATGAGCAGTTCTTC. This sequence encodes CASSKVDEQFF.

This clonotype turned up a few times. The junction shows a germline mismatch at one end, possibly a read error. The rearrangement joins TRBV7-7 to TRBJ1-5; TRBD1 agrees at 9 bases. The CDR3 spans 14 residues. In germline, CDR1 is SSHAT, CDR2 FNYEAQ (reference sequence). This CDR3 reads CASSTGTGNQPQHF. CDR3 bases: TGTGCTAGCAGCACAGGGACAGGGAATCAGCCCCAGCATTTT.

This clonotype turned up a few times. The V and J genes are TRBV5-1 and TRBJ1-1, with TRBD1 as a possible D gene (6 bases). The CDR3 loop spans 15 amino acids. Germline CDR1 is SGHRS and CDR2 is YFSETQ. Trimming removed 4 bases at V and 5 bases at J, with 18 bases between. In nucleotides, the CDR3 is TGCGCCAGCAGCCCCCAGCTAGGGGGGAGTACTGAAGCTTTCTTT. Translated, it gives CASSPQLGGSTEAFF.

There are a few counts of this clonotype. This chain uses TRBV4-3 with TRBJ2-6; tentatively, D is TRBD1 (5 bases). The CDR3 has 15 amino acids. Germline loops: CDR1 LGHNA, CDR2 YSLEER. Trimming left V 2 bases short and J 0 bases short, with 5 bases between. Here the CDR3 DNA reads TGCGCCAGCAGCCAACAGGGCTCTGGGGCCAACGTCCTGACTTTC. As protein: CASSQQGSGANVLTF.

The chain joins TRBV7-9 to TRBJ1-2; possible D gene TRBD1, 6 bases. V gave up 5 bases and J gave up 3 bases, with 19 bases separating them. Germline CDR1 is SEHNR and CDR2 is FQNEAQ (reference sequence). The CDR3 has 16 residues. The CDR3: CASSPRFMGGDYGYTF. CDR3 bases: TGTGCCAGCAGCCCGAGGTTTATGGGGGGCGACTATGGCTACACCTTC.

The table lists this clonotype with a few counts. The chain recombines TRBV6-5 with TRBJ2-7, with D perhaps TRBD1 (6 bases). Germline CDR1 is MNHEY and CDR2 is SVGAGI. Trimming left V 3 bases short and J 7 bases short, with 13 bases between. The CDR3 runs 13 residues. CDR3 DNA: TGTGCCAGCAGTTATACTATGAGGGGGGAGCAGTACGTC. Encoded protein: CASSYTMRGEQYV.

This sequence joins TRBV4-3 and TRBJ1-1; no clear D gene. This CDR3 is built from 13 residues. Germline CDR1 is LGHNA and CDR2 is YSLEER. V was trimmed by 0 bases and J by 4 bases, leaving 6 bases between them. The CDR3 protein is CASSQDTVTEAFF. The DNA of the CDR3 is TGCGCCAGCAGCCAAGATACGGTCACTGAAGCTTTCTTT.

The rearrangement joins TRBV4-1 to TRBJ2-6; D is uncertain. V lost 5 bases, J lost 2 bases, and 10 bases lay in between. The CDR3 covers 15 residues. Germline CDR1 and CDR2: MGHRA and YSYEKL. CDR3 sequence: CASSLRATGANVLTF. The CDR3 DNA reads TGCGCCAGCAGCTTACGTGCGACTGGGGCCAACGTCCTGACTTTC.

At least ten counts were recorded for this clonotype. The chain is built from TRBV7-9 and TRBJ2-1; no reliable D call. Germline lookup yields CDR1 SEHNR and CDR2 FQNEAQ (reference sequence). The CDR3 has 11 residues. With 3 bases removed from V and 7 bases from J, the gap between germline ends came to 4 bases. The CDR3 sequence is CASSFVNEQFF. Here the CDR3 DNA reads TGTGCCAGCAGCTTTGTTAATGAGCAGTTCTTC.

CDR3 DNA: TGTGCCAGCAGCTTAGAAGGGGGACCCGTGAATACGCAGTATTTT. Translating it yields CASSLEGGPVNTQYF. The chain links TRBV11-3 to TRBJ2-3; tentatively, D is TRBD1 (6 bases). Trimming took 0 bases from V and 7 from J, leaving 14 bases between them. The CDR3 runs 15 residues. From germline, CDR1 is SGHNT and CDR2 YENEEA.

V gene TRBV7-2 combines with J gene TRBJ2-1; TRBD1 matches at 9 bases. The CDR3 runs to 14 residues. The V segment lost 8 bases and the J segment 0 bases; nucleotides outside the gene matches: 2. Germline loops: CDR1 SGHTA, CDR2 FQGNSA. Here the CDR3 reads CASGTGSSYNEQFF. The CDR3 DNA is TGTGCCAGCGGGACAGGGAGCTCCTACAATGAGCAGTTCTTC.

V gene TRBV7-2 combines with J gene TRBJ1-2; 8 bases align to TRBD1. Per the germline V gene, CDR1 is SGHTA and CDR2 is FQGNSA. The CDR3 loop spans 16 amino acids. V dropped 4 bases and J dropped 8; count of bases not matched to a gene: 15. The CDR3 bases are TGTGCCAGCAGCTCTAGTGGCAGGGGGCGGGTGCGGGGCTACACCTTC. It translates to CASSSSGRGRVRGYTF.

The V gene is TRBV12-3 or TRBV12-4, the J gene TRBJ2-5, with D perhaps TRBD1 (6 bases). This CDR3 comprises 15 residues. V lost 1 base to trimming and J lost 4 bases, with 13 bases between them. The CDR3 loop is CASSLVGTPRETQYF. DNA for the CDR3: TGTGCCAGCAGTTTAGTAGGGACACCCAGAGAGACCCAGTACTTC.

This chain connects TRBV5-1 to TRBJ1-1, with unresolved D. Per germline, CDR1 SGHRS and CDR2 YFSETQ. V was pared by 3 bases and J by 3 bases, with 12 bases between. The CDR3 totals 14 residues. CDR3 DNA: TGCGCCAGCAGCTCCCCGGCAGCCCACACTGAAGCTTTCTTT. Protein product: CASSSPAAHTEAFF. The full variable domain, rest sourced from reference TRBV5-1 and TRBJ1-1, is KAGVTQTPRYLIKTRGQQVTLSCSPISGHRSVSWYQQTPGQGLQFLFEYFSETQRNKGNFPGRFSGRQFSNSRSEMNVSTLELGDSALYLCASSSPAAHTEAFFGQGTRLTVV.